The entry that follows covers one T cell receptor beta chain sequence. The data derive from a study of T cell responses to AZD1222 COVID-19 vaccine. The CDR3 spans 16 residues. Trimming left V 0 bases short and J 0 bases short, with 10 bases between. Germline V gives CDR1 SGHRS, CDR2 YFSETQ. The method was immunoSEQ multiplex PCR; TCRdb's version includes in-frame clones alone and lacks a portion of them. This table holds approximately 150,000 clones, roughly 89% found once. The chain uses TRBV5-1 and TRBJ1-3; no reliable D call. The specimen comprised peripheral blood, sampled 28 days after the second AZD1222 dose. The clonotype comes from an adult who received the AZD1222 COVID-19 vaccine. DNA for the CDR3: TGCGCCAGCAGCTTGGGAGAACCCTTCTCTGGAAACACCATATATTTT. Its translation is CASSLGEPFSGNTIYF. Full variable domain (rest looked up from reference TRBV5-1 and TRBJ1-3): KAGVTQTPRYLIKTRGQQVTLSCSPISGHRSVSWYQQTPGQGLQFLFEYFSETQRNKGNFPGRFSGRQFSNSRSEMNVSTLELGDSALYLCASSLGEPFSGNTIYFGEGSWLTVV.